A single sample gave rise to the 15 T cell receptor beta chains below, sequenced in a study of shared clonotypes between healthy human individuals. Sequenced by immunoSEQ multiplex PCR; TCRdb stores in-frame clones only, minus some. This table holds about 380,000 clones, about 96% found once. Specimen: memory CD8+ T cells sorted from blood. Indicated subset: CD45RO+ cells pooled with CCR7-negative TemRA cells. The receptors were gathered from a man aged 25-45 years in good health.

The chain uses TRBV6-6 and TRBJ1-4, with 9 bases identical to TRBD1. The CDR3 length is 15 residues. The V segment lost 6 bases and the J segment 7 bases; nucleotides outside the gene matches: 9. CDR1 and CDR2 (germline): MNHNY, SVGAGI (reference sequence). The CDR3 bases are TGTGCCAGCAGGTTGGACGGGACAGGGAGTGAAAAACTGTTTTTT. This codes for CASRLDGTGSEKLFF.

This chain joins TRBV5-1 and TRBJ2-7, with D unclear. In germline, CDR1 is SGHRS, CDR2 YFSETQ. CDR3 length: 15 amino acids. Between the trimmed V and J ends, which lost 4 bases and 2 bases, there was a span of 16 bases. The chain's CDR3 is CASSLAGNSPYEQYF. Written as DNA, the CDR3 is TGCGCCAGCAGCCTCGCTGGGAATAGCCCCTACGAGCAGTACTTC.

The rearrangement links TRBV28 to TRBJ1-3; the D gene is possibly TRBD1 (6 bases). Trimming took off 6 bases at V and 10 bases at J, with 19 bases between the two ends. Per germline, CDR1 MDHEN and CDR2 SYDVKM. The CDR3 is 14 amino acids. In nucleotides, the CDR3 is TGTGCCAGCAGCCCCGGGACAATTGGAGGGACCATATATTTT. Translated, it gives CASSPGTIGGTIYF.

The chain is built from TRBV7-2 and TRBJ2-7; 14 bases line up with TRBD2. Trimming took 0 bases from V and 7 from J; bases not matched to a gene: 2. Germline lookup yields CDR1 SGHTA and CDR2 FQGNSA. The CDR3 has 15 amino acids. The CDR3 DNA reads TGTGCCAGCAGCTTAGCCGGGACTAGCGGGAGTGAGCAGTACTTC. Translated, it gives CASSLAGTSGSEQYF.

The V and J genes are TRBV30 and TRBJ1-3; 7 bases agree with TRBD1. With 3 bases clipped from V and 5 bases from J, the junction kept 7 bases outside the gene matches. CDR1 and CDR2 (germline): GTSNPN, SVGIG (reference sequence). The CDR3 consists of 14 residues. This CDR3 reads CAWRNTGQRNTIYF. CDR3 DNA sequence: TGTGCCTGGAGGAACACGGGACAGAGAAACACCATATATTTT.

The V call is TRBV5-6, the J call TRBJ1-2, with D tentatively TRBD1 (5 bases). V dropped 4 bases and J dropped 8 bases, with 12 bases sitting between them. The CDR3 length is 12 residues. Germline assignment: CDR1 SGHDT and CDR2 YYEEEE. The CDR3 reads CASSPRRDGYTF. The CDR3 coding sequence is TGTGCCAGCAGCCCTCGCCGGGACGGCTACACCTTC.

The chain couples TRBV5-1 to TRBJ2-3; D ambiguous. This CDR3 region has 13 residues. Germline lookup yields CDR1 SGHRS and CDR2 YFSETQ. Trimming removed 3 bases from V and 3 bases from J, with 8 bases in between. DNA for the CDR3: TGCGCCAGCAGCTCATCCTCTACAGATACGCAGTATTTT. Its protein is CASSSSSTDTQYF.

This chain joins TRBV28 and TRBJ1-2; D is ambiguous. Germline CDR1 MDHEN, CDR2 SYDVKM. The V end lost 2 bases, the J end lost 2 bases, and 6 bases lay between the germline ends. The CDR3 contains 13 residues. CDR3 nucleotides: TGTGCCAGCAGTTTACAGAGGAACTATGGCTACACCTTC. Protein sequence: CASSLQRNYGYTF.

The sample holds one count of this clone. The genes are TRBV10-2 and TRBJ1-4; D possibly corresponds to TRBD1 (5 bases). The CDR3 spans 13 residues. CDR1 and CDR2 (germline): WSHSY, SAAADI. V dropped 2 bases and J dropped 10 bases, with 11 bases sitting between them. CDR3 sequence reads: CASSEMTRGKLFF. CDR3 nucleotides: TGCGCCAGCAGTGAGATGACGAGGGGAAAACTGTTTTTT.

V gene TRBV7-9 combines with J gene TRBJ1-1; TRBD1 is a possible D gene (6 bases). V lost 2 bases and J lost 11, with 12 bases in between. Germline loops: CDR1 SEHNR, CDR2 FQNEAQ (reference sequence). This CDR3 has 12 amino acids. CDR3: CASSLKAGAAFF. In nucleotides, the CDR3 is TGTGCCAGCAGCTTAAAGGCGGGGGCGGCTTTCTTT.

The V gene is TRBV2, the J gene TRBJ2-5; possibly TRBD2 for D (6 bases). The CDR3 loop spans 13 amino acids. Trimming removed 7 bases at V and 1 base at J, with 10 bases between. The germline V gene encodes CDR1 SNHLY and CDR2 FYNNEI. The CDR3 here is CASIGGLQETQYF. CDR3 bases: TGTGCCAGCATTGGAGGGCTCCAAGAGACCCAGTACTTC.

This sequence joins TRBV6-5 and TRBJ1-2; D not resolved. Trimming pared 4 bases from V and 4 bases from J, leaving 13 bases between. The germline gives CDR1 MNHEY, CDR2 SVGAGI. The CDR3 extends over 14 amino acids. CDR3 nucleotide sequence: TGTGCCAGCAGTTCCTTCGTAGGGCTCTATGGCTACACCTTC. Translation: CASSSFVGLYGYTF.

The chain is built from TRBV27 and TRBJ1-4; 7 bases line up with TRBD1. The CDR3 contains 16 residues. Trimming took 5 bases from V and 8 from J; bases not matched to a gene: 14. Germline CDR1 MNHEY, CDR2 SMNVEV (reference sequence). The CDR3 sequence: CASSRLSGTAGEKLFF. As DNA, the CDR3 is TGTGCCAGCAGTCGACTCTCCGGGACAGCGGGGGAAAAACTGTTTTTT.

V usage is TRBV6-1 and J usage is TRBJ1-4; TRBD1 agrees at 8 bases. Germline lookup yields CDR1 MNHNS and CDR2 SASEGT. The CDR3 covers 14 residues. V was pared by 6 bases and J by 3 bases, with 3 bases of the junction left unmatched. CDR3 in amino acids: CASRRTGSNEKLFF. The CDR3 DNA sequence: TGTGCCAGCAGGAGGACAGGGTCTAATGAAAAACTGTTTTTT.

The chain recombines TRBV11-2 with TRBJ2-2, with D tentatively TRBD2 (7 bases). V lost 6 bases to trimming and J lost 4 bases, with 24 bases between them. This CDR3 contains 18 residues. The germline gives CDR1 SGHAT, CDR2 FQNNGV. This CDR3 is CASRTIRSSGGGTGELFF. The DNA of the CDR3 is TGTGCCAGCAGGACGATTAGATCTAGCGGAGGGGGCACCGGGGAGCTGTTTTTT. The full variable domain, with the rest looked up from reference TRBV11-2 and TRBJ2-2, is EAGVAQSPRYKIIEKRQSVAFWCNPISGHATLYWYQQILGQGPKLLIQFQNNGVVDDSQLPKDRFSAERLKGVDSTLKIQPAKLEDSAVYLCASRTIRSSGGGTGELFFGEGSRLTVL.